This TCR beta chain was identified during a study of tissue T cells after allogeneic stem cell transplantation. V was pared by 0 bases and J by 0 bases, with 8 bases between. The CDR3 consists of 15 residues. The germline V gene has CDR1 LGHNA and CDR2 YNLKQL (reference sequence). Some clones are missing from TCRdb's copy, which holds only in-frame ones; the method was immunoSEQ multiplex PCR. The repertoire holds roughly 21,000 clones, with 69% as singletons. On this clone itself: The antigen is undetermined. Gene names are the mouse ones. With the read ending 1 residue before the CDR3 end, the germline J gene is used to fill in that end.

Study-wide points: In patients and mice, blood and spleen missed much of tissue repertoire. The study did not identify alloreactive or antigen-specific tissue TCRs, and some clones might be persisting host cells. Motif-based clustering found tissue-specific repertoire signatures shared across patients, though few clones were shared. Limitations included a small, clinically heterogeneous cohort and limited sampling depth.

J is TRBJ1-1 and V is TRBV5, with D unclear. Sequences were obtained from blood. This clonotype was sampled from a female BALB/c mouse in good health. The mice in this strain carry MHC haplotype H2-d. CDR3 protein: CASSQEAGANTEVFF. The sequenced CDR3 bases are TGTGCCAGCAGCCAAGAGGCAGGAGCAAACACAGAAGTCTTC.